The 5 T cell receptor beta chains in this list originate from one sample, sequenced in a study of post-analysis software for immune sequencing data. Their antigens are not known. General observations from the study: There were about 5 TRBV segments more frequent in patients than controls, and TRBV5-6, TRBV5-1 and TRBV20-1 were among them.

TCR beta libraries were prepared from cDNA with unique molecular identifiers. TCRdb fed the PCR reads into MiXCR, producing one record per CDR3 protein. The table shows hundreds of thousands of distinct CDR3 sequences, with roughly 58% occurring only once. The sequencing sample was made of blood. These receptor sequences come from a girl between 10 and 17 years old with multiple sclerosis.

The chain combines TRBV9 with TRBJ1-2; a possible D gene is TRBD1 (5 bases). This CDR3 has 15 residues. Germline V gives CDR1 SGDLS, CDR2 YYNGEE. V gave up 0 bases and J gave up 2 bases, with 11 bases separating them. The CDR3 protein is CASSVGQGGNYGYTF. Written as DNA, the CDR3 is TGTGCCAGCAGCGTAGGCCAGGGAGGCAACTATGGCTACACCTTC.

This clonotype was observed a few times. The V call is TRBV27, the J call TRBJ2-7; 10 bases agree with TRBD2. This CDR3 comprises 17 residues. The V gene end was trimmed by 6 bases and the J gene end by 3 bases; junction bases not matched to a gene: 14. Germline CDR1 is MNHEY and CDR2 is SMNVEV (reference sequence). The CDR3 region has the DNA TGTGCCAGCAGCCTAACCCCAGGACTAGCGGTATACTACGAGCAGTACTTC. Its translation is CASSLTPGLAVYYEQYF.

The chain recombines TRBV2 with TRBJ2-1; 10 bases map to TRBD1. The CDR3 covers 15 residues. V gave up 6 bases and J gave up 5 bases; unmatched junction bases: 7. CDR1 and CDR2 (germline): SNHLY, FYNNEI. CDR3 sequence reads: CASSQDRGCHNEQFF. The CDR3 nucleotides read TGTGCCAGCAGCCAGGACAGGGGGTGTCACAATGAGCAGTTCTTC. Looking up the rest from reference TRBV2 and TRBJ2-1 gives the full variable domain: EPEVTQTPSHQVTQMGQEVILRCVPISNHLYFYWYRQILGQKVEFLVSFYNNEISEKSEIFDDQFSVERPDGSNFTLKIRSTKLEDSAMYFCASSQDRGCHNEQFFGPGTRLTVL.

The chain employs TRBV5-1 and TRBJ2-7, with D uncertain. The CDR3 totals 14 residues. Germline lookup yields CDR1 SGHRS and CDR2 YFSETQ. Trimming took off 0 bases at V and 5 bases at J, with 12 bases between the two ends. CDR3 in amino acids: CASSLVAGYDEQYF. The CDR3 DNA sequence: TGCGCCAGCAGCTTGGTGGCCGGGTACGACGAGCAGTACTTC.

The genes are TRBV12-3 or TRBV12-4 and TRBJ2-5, with D uncertain. The CDR3 has 13 residues. V gave up 6 bases and J gave up 1 base, with 9 bases separating them. CDR3 sequence (DNA): TGTGCCAGCAGACTGGATAGCCAAGAGACCCAGTACTTC. Encoded protein: CASRLDSQETQYF.